The 29 T cell receptor beta chains reported below all come from one sample, sequenced in a study of T-cell reconstitution after alpha-beta-depleted transplantation in children. The TCRbeta library incorporated unique molecular identifiers. A single record per CDR3 protein comes from TCRdb applying MiXCR to the PCR reads. The top ten hold around 24% of the sample, which has about 260,000 distinct CDR3 sequences, around 10% seen once. This material consisted of peripheral blood, taken 180 days after TCRalphabeta/CD19-depleted stem cell transplant. These receptors all come from a male patient aged 2 to 10 who had a stem cell transplant for chronic granulomatous disease, so the T cells may come from the graft donor.

This rearrangement joins TRBV6-6 to TRBJ1-5, with a possible D match to TRBD1 (5 bases). The V end lost 6 bases, the J end lost 8 bases, and 14 bases lay between the germline ends. The CDR3 loop spans 13 amino acids. Per the germline V gene, CDR1 is MNHNY and CDR2 is SVGAGI (reference sequence). CDR3 amino acids: CASSRPGDKPQHF. CDR3 DNA sequence: TGTGCCAGCAGCCGACCGGGGGATAAGCCCCAGCATTTT.

The rearrangement joins TRBV6-5 to TRBJ1-1; D perhaps matches TRBD1 (6 bases). V lost 2 bases and J 4 bases, leaving 14 bases between the germline ends. Germline V CDR1 and CDR2: MNHEY, SVGAGI. The CDR3 is 15 residues long. The CDR3, as DNA: TGTGCCAGCAGTTACGTGAGATTGGGGGCCACTGAAGCTTTCTTT. It codes for CASSYVRLGATEAFF.

This clonotype was recorded many times. The rearrangement links TRBV7-9 to TRBJ1-5, with D unclear. From germline, CDR1 is SEHNR and CDR2 FQNEAQ (reference sequence). V lost 0 bases and J 4 bases, leaving 10 bases between the germline ends. The CDR3 is made up of 15 amino acids. CDR3 in amino acids: CASSLAGLPNQPQHF. Here the CDR3 DNA reads TGTGCCAGCAGCTTAGCGGGGTTACCGAATCAGCCCCAGCATTTT.

In this sample, this clonotype turned up many times. This chain uses TRBV20-1 with TRBJ2-1; 7 bases match TRBD1. The CDR3 totals 15 residues. V shed 4 bases and J 3 bases; nucleotides not matched to a gene: 9. Per the germline V gene, CDR1 is DFQATT and CDR2 is SNEGSKA (reference sequence). The CDR3 DNA reads as TGCAGTGCTATACCGGCCGGGACAGACTACAATGAGCAGTTCTTC. Translation: CSAIPAGTDYNEQFF.

This clonotype came up many times. The gene calls are TRBV12-3 or TRBV12-4 and TRBJ2-7; perhaps D is TRBD1 or TRBD2 (5 bases each). This CDR3 has 15 amino acids. V dropped 5 bases and J dropped 3 bases, with 17 bases sitting between them. The DNA for the CDR3 is TGTGCCAGCAGTCCCTCCCTGGGGGTAGGCTACGAGCAGTACTTC. Its translation: CASSPSLGVGYEQYF.

This clonotype turned up a few times. The chain uses TRBV24-1 and TRBJ2-5; no clear D. Trimming removed 3 bases at V and 3 bases at J, with 4 bases between. CDR1 and CDR2 (germline): KGHDR, SFDVKD. There are 12 residues in the CDR3. In DNA form, the CDR3 reads TGTGCCACCAGTGATCCAAAAGAGACCCAGTACTTC. Its translation: CATSDPKETQYF.

This clonotype was seen ten or more times. J is TRBJ1-1 and V is TRBV7-9, with TRBD1 as a possible D gene (6 bases). V lost 2 bases to trimming and J lost 7 bases, with 17 bases between them. From germline, CDR1 is SEHNR and CDR2 FQNEAQ (reference sequence). There are 15 residues in the CDR3. The CDR3 spells CASSLRVRDKLEAFF. The CDR3, as DNA: TGTGCCAGCAGCTTAAGGGTCAGGGACAAACTTGAAGCTTTCTTT.

In this sample, this clonotype turned up many times. The chain joins TRBV20-1 to TRBJ1-5; D possibly corresponds to TRBD1 (6 bases). Germline V lookup: CDR1 DFQATT, CDR2 SNEGSKA (reference sequence). Trimming cost V 4 bases and J 0 bases, with 13 bases left between them. The length of the CDR3 is 15 residues. The CDR3 DNA reads as TGCAGTGCTACCCGGGACAACTATAGCAATCAGCCCCAGCATTTT. Protein product: CSATRDNYSNQPQHF.

Note on this clonotype: It may be a read error: a sequence one base away is much more abundant. CDR3: CCACSVFEGAGTGELFF. CDR3 coding DNA: TGCTGTGCCTGTAGCGTGTTCGAGGGCGCCGGCACCGGGGAGCTGTTTTTT. The rearrangement links TRBV20-1 to TRBJ2-2; possibly TRBD2 for D (5 bases). Germline V CDR1 and CDR2: DFQATT, SNEGSKA (reference sequence). This CDR3 has 17 amino acids.

The J gene is TRBJ2-7, the V gene TRBV20-1; D call uncertain. The V gene's germline CDR1 is DFQATT and CDR2 SNEGSKA (reference sequence). The CDR3 contains 11 residues. CDR3 residues: CTVNSPVEQYF. CDR3 DNA: TGCACTGTCAACTCTCCTGTCGAGCAGTACTTC.

This clonotype came up many times. The rearrangement uses TRBV20-1 and TRBJ2-7, with D unresolved. The CDR3 is made up of 13 amino acids. Germline V lookup: CDR1 DFQATT, CDR2 SNEGSKA (reference sequence). Trimming cost V 7 bases and J 0 bases, with 13 bases left between them. This CDR3 is CSVSGYSSYEQYF. The CDR3 DNA is TGCAGTGTCTCCGGATACAGCTCCTACGAGCAGTACTTC.

A note on this clonotype: Given a much more abundant clone one base away, this may be a read error. The rearrangement joins TRBV5-6 to TRBJ2-7; a weak D match, TRBD1 (6 bases). Germline V gene lookup returns CDR1 SGHDT and CDR2 YYEEEE. This CDR3 has 13 residues. CDR3 sequence reads: CASSGDTGFEEYF. The CDR3, as DNA: TGTGCCAGCAGCGGAGACACAGGGTTCGAGGAGTACTTC.

For this clonotype: A much larger clone is a single base away; this may be a read error. CDR3 protein: CASSSGVPYNEQFF. The CDR3 bases are TGTGCCAGCAGTTCGGGGGTCCCCTACAATGAGCAGTTCTTC. The chain uses TRBV6-2 or TRBV6-3 and TRBJ2-1; the D gene is possibly TRBD2 (6 bases). The germline CDR1 and CDR2 sequences are MNHEY and SVGEGT. Trimming pared 4 bases from V and 2 bases from J, leaving 9 bases between. The CDR3 is 14 residues long.

In its sample, this clonotype was seen many times. The rearrangement uses TRBV4-3 and TRBJ2-2; TRBD2 is a possible D gene (6 bases). V was shortened by 3 bases and J by 1 base, with 12 bases between the two germline ends. Germline lookup yields CDR1 LGHNA and CDR2 YSLEER. CDR3 size: 16 residues. The CDR3 reads CASSQYAGRNTGELFF. CDR3 coding DNA: TGCGCCAGCAGCCAGTATGCGGGGAGGAACACCGGGGAGCTGTTTTTT.

The table lists this clonotype with many counts. This chain connects TRBV7-2 to TRBJ2-4; no firm D call. The germline CDR1 and CDR2 sequences are SGHTA and FQGNSA. Between the trimmed V and J ends, which lost 3 bases and 0 bases, there was a span of 6 bases. The CDR3 is 14 amino acids. CDR3 coding DNA: TGTGCCAGCAGCTTTCCGGTAGCCAAAAACATTCAGTACTTC. Its protein product is CASSFPVAKNIQYF. Full variable domain (remainder filled in from reference TRBV7-2 and TRBJ2-4): GAGVSQSPSNKVTEKGKDVELRCDPISGHTALYWYRQSLGQGLEFLIYFQGNSAPDKSGLPSDRFSAERTGGSVSTLTIQRTQQEDSAVYLCASSFPVAKNIQYFGAGTRLSVL.

In its sample, this clonotype was seen many times. The chain is built from TRBV5-1 and TRBJ2-7; 7 bases fit TRBD2. This CDR3 is 15 amino acids long. V shed 5 bases and J 2 bases; nucleotides not matched to a gene: 10. Germline assignment: CDR1 SGHRS and CDR2 YFSETQ. In DNA form, the CDR3 reads TGCGCCAGCAGGCCTCTAGCGGTCAAAACCTACGAGCAGTACTTC. The encoded protein is CASRPLAVKTYEQYF. Together with reference TRBV5-1 and TRBJ2-7, the CDR3 gives the full variable domain: KAGVTQTPRYLIKTRGQQVTLSCSPISGHRSVSWYQQTPGQGLQFLFEYFSETQRNKGNFPGRFSGRQFSNSRSEMNVSTLELGDSALYLCASRPLAVKTYEQYFGPGTRLTVT.

The table lists this clonotype with many counts. The V and J genes are TRBV5-1 and TRBJ2-1; D uncertain. The V gene lost 4 bases and the J gene lost 0 bases, with 14 bases spanning the gap. CDR3 size: 16 residues. From germline, CDR1 is SGHRS and CDR2 YFSETQ. CDR3 protein: CASSGETRSSYNEQFF. The CDR3 DNA is TGCGCCAGCAGCGGGGAAACTCGGTCCTCCTACAATGAGCAGTTCTTC.

This clonotype was seen at least ten times. This chain uses TRBV5-8 with TRBJ2-3; 7 bases agree with TRBD1. J gave up 4 bases and V 0 bases, and 5 bases lay outside the gene matches. CDR1 is SGHTS, CDR2 YDEGEE, per germline. The CDR3 extends over 15 amino acids. CDR3 sequence: CASSLEGGRADTQYF. CDR3 sequence (DNA): TGTGCCAGCAGCTTGGAAGGGGGCCGGGCAGATACGCAGTATTTT.

At least ten counts were recorded for this clonotype. The chain employs TRBV13 and TRBJ1-2; D is possibly TRBD1 (5 bases). Germline V gene sequence: CDR1 PRHDT, CDR2 FYEKMQ (reference sequence). Trimming pared 5 bases from V and 4 bases from J, leaving 11 bases between. CDR3 length: 13 amino acids. The CDR3 DNA reads as TGTGCCAGCAGCCCCCAGGGCGCCTATGGCTACACCTTC. It encodes CASSPQGAYGYTF.

In this sample, this clonotype turned up many times. The gene calls are TRBV15 and TRBJ2-2; 10 bases map to TRBD2. The V segment lost 3 bases and the J segment 5 bases; nucleotides outside the gene matches: 6. Germline CDR1 LNHNV, CDR2 YYDKDF (reference sequence). The CDR3 has 16 residues. This chain's CDR3 is CATSRLAGVGTGELFF. CDR3 nucleotides: TGTGCCACCAGCAGGCTAGCGGGAGTGGGGACCGGGGAGCTGTTTTTT.

As for this clonotype: A much larger clone differs by one base, so this may be a read error. V gene TRBV20-1 combines with J gene TRBJ2-7; D tentatively fits TRBD1 or TRBD2 (5 bases each). The CDR3 spans 14 residues. Germline loops: CDR1 DFQATT, CDR2 SNEGSKA (reference sequence). V dropped 6 bases and J dropped 3 bases, with 18 bases sitting between them. Here the CDR3 DNA reads TGCAGTGCGAAGAGAGGGGCTCCTATCTACGAGCAGTACTTC. It translates to CSAKRGAPIYEQYF.

In this sample, this clonotype turned up many times. The CDR3 DNA follows: TGCGCCAGCAGCCTCGGCATATCAGGCGAGCAGTACTTC. Translation: CASSLGISGEQYF. The chain joins TRBV4-3 to TRBJ2-7; D not certain. This CDR3 has 13 amino acids. Germline V gene data show CDR1 as LGHNA and CDR2 as YSLEER. V lost 4 bases, J lost 6 bases, and 13 bases lay in between.

The chain's CDR3 is CASSAWDNEQFF. The DNA of the CDR3 is TGCGCCAGCAGCGCGTGGGACAATGAGCAGTTCTTC. This chain connects TRBV5-1 to TRBJ2-1; D call uncertain. With 4 bases removed from V and 5 bases from J, the gap between germline ends came to 7 bases. The CDR3 is 12 residues long. The V gene's germline CDR1 is SGHRS and CDR2 YFSETQ. Looking up the rest from reference TRBV5-1 and TRBJ2-1 gives the full variable domain: KAGVTQTPRYLIKTRGQQVTLSCSPISGHRSVSWYQQTPGQGLQFLFEYFSETQRNKGNFPGRFSGRQFSNSRSEMNVSTLELGDSALYLCASSAWDNEQFFGPGTRLTVL.

Many counts were recorded for this clonotype. The V gene is TRBV7-8, the J gene TRBJ1-3, with 7 bases aligning to TRBD1. This CDR3 is 14 amino acids long. In germline, CDR1 is SGHVS, CDR2 FQNEAQ. V dropped 3 bases and J dropped 2; count of bases not matched to a gene: 1. CDR3 coding DNA: TGTGCCAGCAGCTTCGACAGGGCTGGAAACACCATATATTTT. It translates to CASSFDRAGNTIYF.

This clonotype was found many times. DNA for the CDR3: TGTGCCAGCAGTTTTGCCAGCCTCCAAGAGACCCAGTACTTC. Translated: CASSFASLQETQYF. The chain combines TRBV28 with TRBJ2-5; D gene ambiguous. The CDR3 is 14 amino acids. Deletions cut 3 bases from V and 1 base from J, with 9 bases between. Germline loops: CDR1 MDHEN, CDR2 SYDVKM.

This clonotype was counted many times. The chain recombines TRBV6-5 with TRBJ2-1; no reliable D call. The CDR3 runs to 14 residues. CDR1 and CDR2 (germline): MNHEY, SVGAGI. V lost 0 bases and J 4 bases, leaving 7 bases between the germline ends. The DNA of the CDR3 is TGTGCCAGCAGTTACTCGAAATCGTACAATGAGCAGTTCTTC. Translating it yields CASSYSKSYNEQFF.

In this sample, this clonotype turned up many times. The chain uses TRBV28 and TRBJ2-7, with D tentatively TRBD1 (6 bases). The CDR3 is made up of 15 amino acids. Germline loops: CDR1 MDHEN, CDR2 SYDVKM. Trimming took off 1 base at V and 0 bases at J, with 10 bases between the two ends. The CDR3 DNA reads as TGTGCCAGCAGTTTATTGGGGGCTCCCTCCTACGAGCAGTACTTC. It encodes CASSLLGAPSYEQYF.

This clonotype was detected ten times or more. The CDR3 region is CAWSVHQGASYEQYF. The DNA of the CDR3 is TGTGCCTGGAGTGTGCATCAGGGGGCTTCGTACGAGCAGTACTTC. The gene calls are TRBV30 and TRBJ2-7; 8 bases map to TRBD1. In germline, CDR1 is GTSNPN, CDR2 SVGIG (reference sequence). This CDR3 region has 15 residues. V dropped 0 bases and J dropped 4; count of bases not matched to a gene: 8. The full variable domain, in which reference TRBV30 and TRBJ2-7 provide the parts outside the CDR3, is SQTIHQWPATLVQPVGSPLSLECTVEGTSNPNLYWYRQAAGRGLQLLFYSVGIGQISSEVPQNLSASRPQDRQFILSSKKLLLSDSGFYLCAWSVHQGASYEQYFGPGTRLTVT.

This clonotype was seen at least ten times. The chain couples TRBV15 to TRBJ1-5; D ambiguous. V lost 8 bases, J lost 1 base, and 15 bases lay in between. This CDR3 contains 15 residues. CDR1 is LNHNV and CDR2 is YYDKDF in the germline V gene (reference sequence). The CDR3 loop is CATSWGVGSNQPQHF. CDR3 nucleotides: TGTGCCACCTCCTGGGGAGTGGGGAGCAATCAGCCCCAGCATTTT.